This T cell receptor (beta chain) was found in a study of technical replicates of blood from a few donors. This clone was observed a single time. Trimming pared 0 bases from V and 5 bases from J, leaving 11 bases between. Germline V gives CDR1 MNHEY, CDR2 SVGAGI. The CDR3 runs to 15 residues. Generated by immunoSEQ multiplex PCR, the TCRdb table keeps only in-frame clones and is missing some. The table records around 79,000 clones, approximately 94% of them present only once. Sequenced: T cells isolated from PBMCs. The TCR sequence derives from a human donor in good health. This rearrangement joins TRBV6-5 to TRBJ1-5, with a possible D match to TRBD1 (5 bases). CDR3 protein: CASSYSGTGDQPQHF. The CDR3 region has the DNA TGTGCCAGCAGTTACTCAGGGACTGGGGATCAGCCCCAGCATTTT.